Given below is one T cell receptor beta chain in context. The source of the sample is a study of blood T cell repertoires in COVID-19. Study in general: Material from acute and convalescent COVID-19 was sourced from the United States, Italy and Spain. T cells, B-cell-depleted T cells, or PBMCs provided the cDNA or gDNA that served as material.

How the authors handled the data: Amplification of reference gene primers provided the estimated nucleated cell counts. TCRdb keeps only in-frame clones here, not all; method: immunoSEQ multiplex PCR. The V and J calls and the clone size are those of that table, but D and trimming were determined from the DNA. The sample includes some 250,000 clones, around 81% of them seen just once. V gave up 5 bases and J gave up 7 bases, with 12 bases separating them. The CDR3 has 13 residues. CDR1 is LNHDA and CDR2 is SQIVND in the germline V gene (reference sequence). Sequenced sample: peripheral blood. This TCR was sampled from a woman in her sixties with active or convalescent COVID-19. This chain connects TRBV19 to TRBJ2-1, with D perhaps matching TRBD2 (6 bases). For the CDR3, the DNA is TGTGCCAGTAGTGCTACCCGGGGGAATGAGCAGTTCTTC. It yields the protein CASSATRGNEQFF.